What follows are 28 T cell receptor beta chains derived from one specimen sequenced in a study of beta chain features in type 1 diabetes. Expressed TCRB transcripts were sequenced because the entire RNA isolate underwent reverse transcription. Here immunoSEQ multiplex PCR was the method, and the copy in TCRdb shows in-frame clones only, minus some. The sample comprises 220,000 or so clones, 68% of which are singletons, and 0.053% rests with the top ten. Material: naive CD4+ T cells from blood. These receptors originate from a man aged 25-40 years in good health.

This chain uses TRBV29-1 with TRBJ2-6; D is perhaps TRBD1 (6 bases). Germline V lookup: CDR1 SQVTM, CDR2 ANQGSEA. The CDR3 runs 14 residues. Trimming removed 6 bases at V and 0 bases at J, with 9 bases between. The chain's CDR3 is CSVRGGSGANVLTF. The DNA of the CDR3 is TGCAGCGTGAGAGGGGGCTCTGGGGCCAACGTCCTGACTTTC.

The chain recombines TRBV4-3 with TRBJ1-2, with D possibly matching TRBD1 (6 bases). This CDR3 region has 13 residues. The V gene lost 6 bases and the J gene lost 5 bases, with 13 bases spanning the gap. Germline-derived CDR1 and CDR2 are LGHNA and YSLEER. In DNA, the CDR3 is TGCGCCAGCAGTCTCGGACAGACTTATGGCTACACCTTC. This translates into CASSLGQTYGYTF.

V is TRBV13 and J is TRBJ2-1; TRBD2 might be the D (6 bases). The CDR3 is made up of 17 amino acids. The V and J ends lost 0 bases and 6 bases respectively, with 18 bases between them. Germline values: CDR1 PRHDT, CDR2 FYEKMQ (reference sequence). CDR3 nucleotide sequence: TGTGCCAGCAGCTTAGGCGCGACTAGTTCGCTGGGCAATGAGCAGTTCTTC. Translating it yields CASSLGATSSLGNEQFF.

There are a few counts of this clone. The V and J genes are TRBV4-1 and TRBJ1-1; D is unresolved. Trimming cost V 1 base and J 11 bases, with 11 bases left between them. The germline gives CDR1 MGHRA, CDR2 YSYEKL. The CDR3 spans 12 residues. The CDR3 region is CASSQVGMKAFF. As DNA, the CDR3 is TGCGCCAGCAGCCAAGTTGGGATGAAGGCTTTCTTT.

The CDR3 region is CSARGTLPGDTQYF. Written as DNA, the CDR3 is TGCAGCGCCCGCGGGACCCTCCCAGGAGATACGCAGTATTTT. The chain recombines TRBV29-1 with TRBJ2-3, with D maybe TRBD2 (6 bases). Germline CDR1 reads SQVTM; CDR2 reads ANQGSEA. The CDR3 has 14 amino acids. V dropped 7 bases and J dropped 5 bases, with 19 bases sitting between them.

This clone was observed a handful of times. The chain carries TRBV30 and TRBJ2-1; TRBD1 might be the D (5 bases). Germline loops: CDR1 GTSNPN, CDR2 SVGIG (reference sequence). V was pared by 3 bases and J by 1 base, with 10 bases between. CDR3 length equals 14 residues. The CDR3, as DNA: TGTGCCTGGAGCATAGGGGAATCCTACAATGAGCAGTTCTTC. Protein product: CAWSIGESYNEQFF. Full variable domain (rest looked up from reference TRBV30 and TRBJ2-1): SQTIHQWPATLVQPVGSPLSLECTVEGTSNPNLYWYRQAAGRGLQLLFYSVGIGQISSEVPQNLSASRPQDRQFILSSKKLLLSDSGFYLCAWSIGESYNEQFFGPGTRLTVL.

The V and J genes are TRBV7-9 and TRBJ2-1; 7 bases fit TRBD1. Per germline, CDR1 SEHNR and CDR2 FQNEAQ (reference sequence). V gave up 3 bases and J gave up 8 bases; unmatched junction bases: 1. The CDR3 has 12 residues. The CDR3 sequence: CASSLTGYEQFF. As DNA, the CDR3 is TGTGCCAGCAGCTTGACAGGGTATGAGCAGTTCTTC.

This clone was seen a handful of times. V gene TRBV29-1 combines with J gene TRBJ1-4; D perhaps matches TRBD1 (6 bases). CDR1 is SQVTM and CDR2 is ANQGSEA in the germline V gene. There are 13 residues in the CDR3. Trimming shortened V by 7 bases and J by 7 bases, and 16 bases separated the two germline ends. The CDR3 coding sequence is TGCAGCGGCTCGAAACAGGGTCGTGAAAAACTGTTTTTT. The encoded protein is CSGSKQGREKLFF.

The J gene is TRBJ2-5, the V gene TRBV29-1; D not certain. Trimming pared 5 bases from V and 0 bases from J, leaving 19 bases between. CDR1 is SQVTM and CDR2 is ANQGSEA in the germline V gene. There are 16 residues in the CDR3. CDR3 in amino acids: CSVKPHDTRNQETQYF. Written as DNA, the CDR3 is TGCAGCGTTAAGCCCCACGACACGCGGAACCAAGAGACCCAGTACTTC.

The chain links TRBV7-2 to TRBJ2-7, with 9 bases lining up with TRBD1. Losses at the gene ends were 5 bases for V and 4 bases for J; bases not matched to a gene: 9. The germline V gene has CDR1 SGHTA and CDR2 FQGNSA. This CDR3 has 15 residues. CDR3: CASSPQQGAHYEQYF. CDR3 nucleotides: TGTGCCAGCAGCCCCCAACAGGGGGCGCATTACGAGCAGTACTTC.

The rearrangement links TRBV13 to TRBJ2-7; D possibly corresponds to TRBD2 (5 bases). CDR1 is PRHDT, CDR2 FYEKMQ, per germline (reference sequence). Trimming left V 2 bases short and J 1 base short, with 9 bases between. This CDR3 region has 14 residues. CDR3 residues: CASSLSPGSYEQYF. The CDR3 nucleotides are TGTGCCAGCAGCTTATCCCCGGGATCCTACGAGCAGTACTTC.

This clone was detected once. The gene calls are TRBV9 and TRBJ2-1, with TRBD1 matching 7 bases. J gave up 1 base and V 6 bases, and 7 bases lay outside the gene matches. The CDR3 is made up of 15 amino acids. Germline CDR1 SGDLS, CDR2 YYNGEE. CDR3 in amino acids: CASTGGAFSYNEQFF. The CDR3 bases are TGTGCCAGCACAGGGGGAGCTTTTTCCTACAATGAGCAGTTCTTC. The complete variable domain, with remaining parts taken from reference TRBV9 and TRBJ2-1, reads DSGVTQTPKHLITATGQRVTLRCSPRSGDLSVYWYQQSLDQGLQFLIQYYNGEERAKGNILERFSAQQFPDLHSELNLSSLELGDSALYFCASTGGAFSYNEQFFGPGTRLTVL.

This sequence joins TRBV9 and TRBJ2-1, with TRBD2 as a possible D gene (5 bases). Trimming shortened V by 0 bases and J by 9 bases, and 16 bases separated the two germline ends. This CDR3 has 15 amino acids. Per germline, CDR1 SGDLS and CDR2 YYNGEE. The CDR3 DNA reads TGTGCCAGCAGCGTAGTGGTCAGTAGCGAGGGTGAGCAGTTCTTC. Its protein is CASSVVVSSEGEQFF.

The gene calls are TRBV10-3 and TRBJ2-1, with TRBD1 identical over 9 bases. Unmatched junction bases numbered 3, after V lost 4 bases and J lost 5 bases. In germline, CDR1 is ENHRY, CDR2 SYGVKD. The CDR3 totals 14 residues. CDR3: CAISGDRVDNEQFF. The CDR3 region has the DNA TGTGCCATCAGTGGGGACAGGGTGGACAATGAGCAGTTCTTC.

The chain couples TRBV29-1 to TRBJ2-5, with 10 nucleotides matching TRBD1. The junction had 5 bases not matched to a gene; V was cut back by 6 bases and J by 4 bases. There are 13 residues in the CDR3. Per the germline V gene, CDR1 is SQVTM and CDR2 is ANQGSEA. DNA of the CDR3: TGCAGCGTGAGACGGGACAGGGGAGAGACCCAGTACTTC. Its protein is CSVRRDRGETQYF.

The gene calls are TRBV11-2 and TRBJ2-7; TRBD1 agrees at 7 bases. Per germline, CDR1 SGHAT and CDR2 FQNNGV. The junction had 5 bases not matched to a gene; V was cut back by 0 bases and J by 0 bases. CDR3 length: 16 residues. The CDR3 here is CASSLEMTGPSYEQYF. The DNA of the CDR3 is TGTGCCAGCAGCTTAGAGATGACAGGGCCCTCCTACGAGCAGTACTTC.

The chain has TRBV29-1 and TRBJ1-1; no firm D call. There are 14 residues in the CDR3. V was clipped by 5 bases and J by 0 bases, with 13 bases between them. Looked up from germline, CDR1 is SQVTM and CDR2 is ANQGSEA. The CDR3: CSVPRHDLNTEAFF. For the CDR3, the DNA is TGCAGCGTTCCCAGGCACGACTTGAACACTGAAGCTTTCTTT.

The rearrangement links TRBV20-1 to TRBJ2-5; no clear D gene. There are 11 residues in the CDR3. V was clipped by 3 bases and J by 1 base, with 3 bases between them. Germline CDR1 reads DFQATT; CDR2 reads SNEGSKA (reference sequence). For the CDR3, the DNA is TGCAGTGCTAGTGTCCAAGAGACCCAGTACTTC. Translated, it gives CSASVQETQYF.

Regarding this clone: Other DNA sequences in this sample translate to the same CDR3. This chain uses TRBV18 with TRBJ2-3; D is perhaps TRBD1 (5 bases). CDR1 and CDR2 from the germline V gene are KGHSH and LQKENI. The length of the CDR3 is 13 residues. V lost 3 bases and J lost 3, with 7 bases in between. The CDR3 coding sequence is TGTGCCAGCTCACCCCCAGGGACAGATACGCAGTATTTT. Translation: CASSPPGTDTQYF.

This CDR3 is CSVQSTDTQYF. The CDR3 DNA reads TGCAGCGTCCAGAGCACAGATACGCAGTATTTT. The chain is built from TRBV29-1 and TRBJ2-3; D remains ambiguous. The CDR3 is 11 amino acids. Trimming took off 6 bases at V and 0 bases at J, with 4 bases between the two ends. The germline CDR1 and CDR2 sequences are SQVTM and ANQGSEA.

The chain combines TRBV5-4 with TRBJ2-3; 12 bases align to TRBD2. This CDR3 has 14 residues. The V gene end was trimmed by 4 bases and the J gene end by 14 bases; junction bases not matched to a gene: 11. From germline, CDR1 is SGHNT and CDR2 YYREEE (reference sequence). Here the CDR3 DNA reads TGTGCCAGCAGCCCGGCTAGCGGGGGGGCCGAGTGGTATTTT. Translating gives CASSPASGGAEWYF.

The chain has TRBV30 and TRBJ2-7; 10 nucleotides match TRBD2. CDR3 length: 14 amino acids. CDR1 and CDR2 (germline): GTSNPN, SVGIG (reference sequence). Unmatched junction bases numbered 6, after V lost 5 bases and J lost 2 bases. This chain's CDR3 is CAWGSGRVPYEQYF. The CDR3 bases are TGTGCCTGGGGGAGCGGGAGGGTCCCCTACGAGCAGTACTTC.

The chain links TRBV6-5 to TRBJ2-1; D remains ambiguous. V was pared by 7 bases and J by 7 bases, with 14 bases between. Looked up from germline, CDR1 is MNHEY and CDR2 is SVGAGI. This CDR3 contains 13 residues. The CDR3 region is CASTLPGTNEQFF. CDR3 in DNA: TGTGCCAGCACTTTACCTGGTACGAATGAGCAGTTCTTC.

There are a few counts of this clone. V is TRBV30 and J is TRBJ1-6; weak D call: TRBD1 (5 bases). This CDR3 is 14 amino acids long. Germline V gene lookup returns CDR1 GTSNPN and CDR2 SVGIG (reference sequence). Trimming cost V 7 bases and J 3 bases, with 13 bases left between them. CDR3 loop: CALEGDGYNSPLHF. The CDR3 DNA follows: TGTGCCTTAGAAGGGGACGGCTATAATTCACCCCTCCACTTT.

This chain links TRBV2 with TRBJ1-6; unclear D gene. The V end was cut by 3 bases, the J end by 13 bases, with 10 bases between. In germline, CDR1 is SNHLY, CDR2 FYNNEI. The CDR3 sequence is 12 residues long. The CDR3 DNA reads TGTGCCAGCAGTGAGAGAGTGGGTCCCCTCCACTTT. This codes for CASSERVGPLHF.

In this sample, this clone turned up a few times. This chain's CDR3 is CAWSVRGVPTEAFF. DNA for the CDR3: TGTGCCTGGAGTGTGCGAGGGGTACCGACTGAAGCTTTCTTT. The chain uses TRBV30 and TRBJ1-1, with D maybe TRBD1 (5 bases). CDR1 is GTSNPN, CDR2 SVGIG, per germline (reference sequence). The CDR3 has 14 amino acids. The V gene lost 0 bases and the J gene lost 5 bases, with 13 bases spanning the gap.

The V and J genes are TRBV7-9 and TRBJ1-5; TRBD1 aligns across 8 bases. Trimming removed 2 bases from V and 6 bases from J; junction bases left unmatched: 3. The CDR3 length is 14 residues. Germline assignment: CDR1 SEHNR and CDR2 FQNEAQ (reference sequence). The CDR3 sequence is CASSLQGAVQPQHF. The CDR3 bases are TGTGCCAGCAGCTTACAGGGGGCTGTTCAGCCCCAGCATTTT.

The genes are TRBV9 and TRBJ2-2; tentative D call: TRBD1 (5 bases). V was clipped by 4 bases and J by 1 base, with 8 bases between them. CDR1 and CDR2 (germline): SGDLS, YYNGEE. This CDR3 has 14 residues. In nucleotides, the CDR3 is TGTGCCAGCAGCTTCGGACAGAACACCGGGGAGCTGTTTTTT. Protein sequence: CASSFGQNTGELFF.